What follows describes a single T cell receptor (beta chain). From germline, CDR1 is LGHNA and CDR2 YNFKEQ. This CDR3 spans 17 amino acids. Deletions cut 5 bases from V and 2 bases from J, with 21 bases between. This specimen belongs to a study of cytomegalovirus exposure and HLA in healthy donors. Measured with immunoSEQ multiplex PCR; TCRdb has only the in-frame clones, and not every one. The sample lists more than 85,000 clones; 88% were seen once. The chain employs TRBV4-2 and TRBJ1-2; perhaps TRBD1 as D (6 bases). Sequencing was performed on PBMCs. The sequence was collected from a woman between 18 and 30 years old in good health and CMV-seronegative. The CDR3: CASSYGTSTEKNYGYTF. CDR3 coding DNA: TGTGCCAGCAGCTACGGGACATCCACCGAGAAGAACTATGGCTACACCTTC.